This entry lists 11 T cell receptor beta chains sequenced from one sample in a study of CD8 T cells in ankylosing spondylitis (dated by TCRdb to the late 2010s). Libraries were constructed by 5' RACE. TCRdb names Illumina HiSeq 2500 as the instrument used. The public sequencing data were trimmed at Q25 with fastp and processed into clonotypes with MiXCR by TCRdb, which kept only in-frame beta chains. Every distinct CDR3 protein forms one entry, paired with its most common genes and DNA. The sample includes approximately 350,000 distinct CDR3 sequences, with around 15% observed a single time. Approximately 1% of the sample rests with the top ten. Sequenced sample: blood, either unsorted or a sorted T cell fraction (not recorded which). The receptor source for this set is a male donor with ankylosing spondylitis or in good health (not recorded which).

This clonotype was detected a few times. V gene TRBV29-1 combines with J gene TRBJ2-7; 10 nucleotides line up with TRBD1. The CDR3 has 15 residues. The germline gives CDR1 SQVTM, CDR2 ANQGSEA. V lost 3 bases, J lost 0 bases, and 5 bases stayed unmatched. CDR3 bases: TGCAGCGTTGAGGGTCGGGACAGGGGCTCCTACGAGCAGTACTTC. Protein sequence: CSVEGRDRGSYEQYF.

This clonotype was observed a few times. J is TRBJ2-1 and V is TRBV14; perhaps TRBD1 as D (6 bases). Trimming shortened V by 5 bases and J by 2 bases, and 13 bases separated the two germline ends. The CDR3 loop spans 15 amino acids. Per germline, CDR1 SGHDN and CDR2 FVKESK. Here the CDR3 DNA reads TGTGCCAGCAGCTCTCAGGGGTCACCCTACAATGAGCAGTTCTTC. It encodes CASSSQGSPYNEQFF.

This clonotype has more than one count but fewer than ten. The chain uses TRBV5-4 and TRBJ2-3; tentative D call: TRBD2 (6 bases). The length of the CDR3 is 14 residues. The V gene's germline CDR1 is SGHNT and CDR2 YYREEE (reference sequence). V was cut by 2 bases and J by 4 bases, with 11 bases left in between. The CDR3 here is CASSFTGSADTQYF. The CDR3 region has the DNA TGTGCCAGCAGCTTCACCGGGAGTGCAGATACGCAGTATTTT.

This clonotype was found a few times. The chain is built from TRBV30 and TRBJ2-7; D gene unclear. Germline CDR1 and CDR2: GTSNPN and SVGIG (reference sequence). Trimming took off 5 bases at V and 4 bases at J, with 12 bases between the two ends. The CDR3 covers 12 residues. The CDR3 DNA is TGTGCCTGGGGACCTAGTGCGTACGAGCAGTACTTC. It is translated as CAWGPSAYEQYF.

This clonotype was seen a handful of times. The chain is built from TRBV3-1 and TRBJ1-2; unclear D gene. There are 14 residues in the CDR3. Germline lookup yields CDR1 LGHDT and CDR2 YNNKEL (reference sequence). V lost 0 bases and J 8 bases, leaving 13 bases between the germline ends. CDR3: CASSQEVTGRGYTF. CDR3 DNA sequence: TGTGCCAGCAGCCAAGAAGTGACCGGGAGAGGCTACACCTTC.

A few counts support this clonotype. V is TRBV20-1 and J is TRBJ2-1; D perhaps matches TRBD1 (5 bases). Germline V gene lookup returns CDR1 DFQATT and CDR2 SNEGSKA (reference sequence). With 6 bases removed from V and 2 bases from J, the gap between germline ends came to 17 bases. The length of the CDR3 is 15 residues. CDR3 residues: CSATRPGKTYNEQFF. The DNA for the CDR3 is TGCAGTGCCACAAGACCAGGGAAAACCTACAATGAGCAGTTCTTC.

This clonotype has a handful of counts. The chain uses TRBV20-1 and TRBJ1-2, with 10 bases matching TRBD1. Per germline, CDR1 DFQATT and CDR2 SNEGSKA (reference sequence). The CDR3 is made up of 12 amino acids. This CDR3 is CRATGGYSGYTF. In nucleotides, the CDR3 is TGCAGAGCGACAGGGGGCTACTCTGGCTACACCTTC.

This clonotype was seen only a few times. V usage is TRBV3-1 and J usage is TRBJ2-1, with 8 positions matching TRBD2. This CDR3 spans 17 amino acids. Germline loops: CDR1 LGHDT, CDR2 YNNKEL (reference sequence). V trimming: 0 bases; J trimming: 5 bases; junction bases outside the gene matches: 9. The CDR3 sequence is CASSQDRSSGGNNEQFF. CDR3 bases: TGTGCCAGCAGCCAAGATAGATCCAGCGGGGGAAACAATGAGCAGTTCTTC.

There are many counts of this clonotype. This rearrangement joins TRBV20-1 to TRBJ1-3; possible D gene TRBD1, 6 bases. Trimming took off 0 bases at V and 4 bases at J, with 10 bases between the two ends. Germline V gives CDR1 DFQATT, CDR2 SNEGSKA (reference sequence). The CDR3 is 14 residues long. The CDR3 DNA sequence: TGCAGTGCTAGAGATTCAGGGGCAGGAAACACCATATATTTT. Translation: CSARDSGAGNTIYF.

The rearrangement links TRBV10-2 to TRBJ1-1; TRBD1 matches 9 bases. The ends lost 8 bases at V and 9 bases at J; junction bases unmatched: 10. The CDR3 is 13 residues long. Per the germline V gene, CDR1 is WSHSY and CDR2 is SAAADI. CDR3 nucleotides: TGCGCCAGCGCGGGACAGGGAGGGACTCAAGCTTTCTTT. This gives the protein CASAGQGGTQAFF.

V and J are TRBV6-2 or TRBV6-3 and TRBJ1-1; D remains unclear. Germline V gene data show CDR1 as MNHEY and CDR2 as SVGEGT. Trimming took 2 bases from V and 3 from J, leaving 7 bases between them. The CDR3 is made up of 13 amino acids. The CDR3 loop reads CASSYLRDTEAFF. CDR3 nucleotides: TGTGCCAGCAGTTACCTCCGGGACACTGAAGCTTTCTTT.